This T cell receptor (beta chain) was sequenced for a study of CD8 T cells in Susac syndrome. Under recently defined diagnostic criteria, the patients with Susac syndrome qualified as having definite or probable disease. Study-wide points: Susac-specific public clones in total CD8+ repertoires numbered some 15; in CD8+ TEMRA repertoires, they numbered five.

Comments on this clonotype: The antigen is not known.

From germline, CDR1 is LNHNV and CDR2 YYDKDF (reference sequence). This CDR3 comprises 13 residues. Deletions cut 1 base from V and 8 bases from J, with 9 bases between. The RNA input was about 0.5 to 1 ug, and it was reverse transcribed with random hexamers. MiXCR was run by TCRdb on the immunoSEQ multiplex PCR reads, yielding one entry per CDR3 protein. The table records about 110,000 distinct CDR3 sequences, approximately 95% of them present only once. The sample comprised CD8+ T cells from PBMCs. J is TRBJ2-1 and V is TRBV15, with D unresolved. The sequence was collected from a human donor with Susac syndrome. CDR3 in amino acids: CATSRGLIDEQFF. The CDR3 DNA is TGTGCCACCAGCAGAGGCCTAATCGATGAGCAGTTCTTC. Using reference TRBV15 and TRBJ2-1 for the parts outside the CDR3, the full variable domain is DAMVIQNPRYQVTQFGKPVTLSCSQTLNHNVMYWYQQKSSQAPKLLFHYYDKDFNNEADTPDNFQSRRPNTSFCFLDIRSPGLGDTAMYLCATSRGLIDEQFFGPGTRLTVL.